These 11 T cell receptor beta chains were sequenced from one sample in a study of T cells in Graves' hyperthyroidism and ophthalmopathy. Using RNA transcripts as the source, TCR beta CDR3 regions were amplified. HTBI primers were used for first-round RT-PCR of the TCR CDR3. Using its own MiXCR run on the multiplex PCR reads, TCRdb lists one record per CDR3 protein. The sample consists of about 610,000 distinct CDR3 sequences, 14% to 15% of them appearing once. Sequenced: blood. These receptors were obtained from a woman in her thirties or forties with Graves' ophthalmopathy.

This clonotype was seen ten or more times. This rearrangement joins TRBV12-3 or TRBV12-4 to TRBJ2-2; 7 bases are a match to TRBD2. This CDR3 is 16 amino acids long. J gave up 9 bases and V 5 bases, and 15 bases lay outside the gene matches. The CDR3 loop is CASSPRDYDVSWELFF. The CDR3 region has the DNA TGTGCCAGCAGTCCCCGGGACTACGACGTCAGTTGGGAGCTGTTTTTT.

The genes are TRBV3-1 and TRBJ2-2, with 10 bases matching TRBD1. Losses at the gene ends were 1 base for V and 4 bases for J; bases not matched to a gene: 6. Germline V gene lookup returns CDR1 LGHDT and CDR2 YNNKEL (reference sequence). This CDR3 region has 17 residues. The CDR3 DNA reads as TGTGCCAGCAGCCAAGTACCGGGACAGGGGATCACCGGGGAGCTGTTTTTT. This encodes CASSQVPGQGITGELFF.

The table lists this clonotype with many counts. This chain joins TRBV7-9 and TRBJ2-7; 11 bases are shared with TRBD2. The CDR3 has 13 residues. V was clipped by 10 bases and J by 2 bases; unmatched bases: 4. CDR1 SEHNR and CDR2 FQNEAQ come from the germline V gene (reference sequence). The CDR3 region is CATQLAGAYEQYF. CDR3 sequence (DNA): TGTGCCACCCAACTAGCGGGAGCCTACGAGCAGTACTTC.

This clonotype was seen many times. The J gene is TRBJ1-3, the V gene TRBV7-8; D call uncertain. Trimming removed 1 base at V and 4 bases at J, with 5 bases between. From germline, CDR1 is SGHVS and CDR2 FQNEAQ. CDR3 size: 13 residues. CDR3 region: CASSLESGNTIYF. Here the CDR3 DNA reads TGTGCCAGCAGCTTAGAATCGGGAAACACCATATATTTT.

This clonotype was seen repeatedly, ten times or more. The V gene is TRBV6-1, the J gene TRBJ2-7, with 8 bases matching TRBD1. CDR1 is MNHNS, CDR2 SASEGT, per germline. The J segment lost 6 bases and the V segment lost 5 bases, leaving 12 bases of the junction unmatched. The CDR3 runs to 15 residues. DNA for the CDR3: TGTGCCAGCAGTAAAAATGGGCAGGGGGCGACCGAGCAGTACTTC. This codes for CASSKNGQGATEQYF.

This clonotype was seen at least ten times. CDR3 loop: CASSYSGLAGTYEQYF. Here the CDR3 DNA reads TGTGCCAGCAGTTACTCCGGACTAGCGGGGACCTACGAGCAGTACTTC. The V and J genes are TRBV6-5 and TRBJ2-7; 12 bases map to TRBD2. There are 16 residues in the CDR3. Trimming cost V 0 bases and J 2 bases; bases outside gene matches: 2. Germline V gene lookup returns CDR1 MNHEY and CDR2 SVGAGI.

The V call is TRBV20-1, the J call TRBJ1-5; D may be TRBD1 (6 bases). The CDR3 has 14 residues. The germline V and J ends were trimmed by 5 bases and 7 bases, with 18 bases remaining between them. Looked up from germline, CDR1 is DFQATT and CDR2 is SNEGSKA (reference sequence). CDR3 DNA: TGCAGTGCTTCCCAGGGGCCCAACGGGCAGCCCCAGCATTTT. It specifies CSASQGPNGQPQHF.

This clonotype was seen more than once but under ten times. This chain connects TRBV15 to TRBJ2-3; a weak D match, TRBD2 (5 bases). Looked up from germline, CDR1 is LNHNV and CDR2 is YYDKDF (reference sequence). The CDR3 is made up of 16 amino acids. V was pared by 3 bases and J by 4 bases, with 17 bases between. The CDR3 region is CATSRPSGGYADTQYF. CDR3 in DNA: TGTGCCACCAGCAGGCCGTCGGGCGGGTACGCAGATACGCAGTATTTT.

This clonotype was seen at least ten times. This rearrangement joins TRBV6-2 or TRBV6-3 to TRBJ2-6; 7 positions agree with TRBD1. Germline-derived CDR1 and CDR2 are MNHEY and SVGEGT. V shed 2 bases, J shed 9 bases, and the junction held 4 bases outside the gene matches. There are 14 residues in the CDR3. The CDR3 DNA reads TGTGCCAGCAGTTACCCGGGACAGTTCAACGTCCTGACTTTC. Protein: CASSYPGQFNVLTF.

This clonotype was recorded a few times. The chain joins TRBV12-3 or TRBV12-4 to TRBJ2-5; D not resolved. The CDR3 has 13 amino acids. Trimming stripped 5 bases from V and 1 base from J, with 8 bases between. The chain's CDR3 is CASSLELQETQYF. The CDR3 DNA reads as TGTGCCAGCAGTCTCGAACTCCAAGAGACCCAGTACTTC.

CDR3 DNA sequence: TGTGCCAGCAGCCTTGATTGGACAGGGGGAGGCTATGGCTACACCTTC. This encodes CASSLDWTGGGYGYTF. The rearrangement links TRBV27 to TRBJ1-2, with 10 bases fitting TRBD1. Germline assignment: CDR1 MNHEY and CDR2 SMNVEV (reference sequence). This CDR3 comprises 16 residues. The V and J ends lost 6 bases and 4 bases, in that order; junction bases with no gene match: 11.